A single sample gave rise to the 13 T cell receptor beta chains below, sequenced in a study of long-term antiretroviral therapy in people with HIV. Survey-level resolution applied to immunoSEQ assay v3.0. Repertoires were generated with immunoSEQ multiplex PCR, while TCRdb's copy carries only in-frame clones and drops some. The data contain approximately 35,000 clones, 94% of them singletons. The sample here was unsorted PBMCs, taken around 5.4 years after starting antiretroviral therapy. The receptor source for this set is a woman in her 50s with HIV.

The V gene is TRBV5-1, the J gene TRBJ2-2; D is undetermined. The CDR3 has 16 amino acids. CDR1 is SGHRS and CDR2 is YFSETQ in the germline V gene. V was trimmed by 4 bases and J by 1 base, leaving 14 bases between them. CDR3 amino acids: CASSAAQPGNTGELFF. The CDR3, as DNA: TGCGCCAGCAGCGCCGCCCAGCCAGGGAACACCGGGGAGCTGTTTTTT.

This chain joins TRBV13 and TRBJ1-6; 8 bases line up with TRBD1. Per the germline V gene, CDR1 is PRHDT and CDR2 is FYEKMQ (reference sequence). The J segment lost 8 bases and the V segment lost 5 bases, leaving 11 bases of the junction unmatched. The CDR3 has 16 amino acids. Written as DNA, the CDR3 is TGTGCCAGCAGCGCCCCAACCGGGACAGGAGATTCACCCCTCCACTTT. It codes for CASSAPTGTGDSPLHF.

This clone appeared a single time. This sequence joins TRBV6-6 and TRBJ2-4; unclear D gene. The CDR3 is 12 amino acids. V lost 6 bases and J 2 bases, leaving 5 bases between the germline ends. CDR1 is MNHNY and CDR2 is SVGAGI in the germline V gene (reference sequence). The CDR3 DNA is TGTGCCAGCAGCAGGCCCAAAAACATTCAGTACTTC. Its translation is CASSRPKNIQYF.

This clone was seen once. The gene calls are TRBV9 and TRBJ2-1; 7 bases fit TRBD2. CDR1 SGDLS and CDR2 YYNGEE come from the germline V gene. V shed 0 bases, J shed 0 bases, and the junction held 0 bases outside the gene matches. CDR3 size: 15 residues. CDR3 sequence: CASSVGGGSYNEQFF. CDR3 DNA sequence: TGTGCCAGCAGCGTAGGGGGGGGCTCCTACAATGAGCAGTTCTTC.

This chain links TRBV7-3 with TRBJ2-7, with a tentative D call TRBD2 (6 bases). In germline, CDR1 is SGHTA, CDR2 FQGTGA. The CDR3 totals 16 residues. V lost 5 bases and J 1 base, leaving 18 bases between the germline ends. The CDR3 DNA sequence: TGTGCCAGCAGCCCCGTTGGAGGGGACGGGTCCTACGAGCAGTACTTC. Translating it yields CASSPVGGDGSYEQYF.

The chain carries TRBV19 and TRBJ1-5; D is uncertain. Trimming pared 10 bases from V and 0 bases from J, leaving 13 bases between. The CDR3 spans 14 residues. Germline V lookup: CDR1 LNHDA, CDR2 SQIVND (reference sequence). This chain's CDR3 is CATPRMASNQPQHF. The CDR3, as DNA: TGTGCCACCCCAAGAATGGCTAGCAATCAGCCCCAGCATTTT.

V gene TRBV5-5 combines with J gene TRBJ2-6, with D possibly matching TRBD2 (5 bases). The CDR3 has 17 residues. Trimming pared 3 bases from V and 0 bases from J, leaving 13 bases between. CDR1 is SGHKS, CDR2 YYEKEE, per germline (reference sequence). CDR3 region: CASSSPGRGSGANVLTF. The DNA of the CDR3 is TGTGCCAGCAGCTCCCCGGGTCGGGGCTCTGGGGCCAACGTCCTGACTTTC.

The chain joins TRBV15 to TRBJ1-2; D not certain. Germline-derived CDR1 and CDR2 are LNHNV and YYDKDF (reference sequence). With 0 bases removed from V and 8 bases from J, the gap between germline ends came to 7 bases. This CDR3 region has 12 residues. CDR3 amino acids: CATSRDTGGYTF. CDR3 sequence (DNA): TGTGCCACCAGCAGAGACACGGGGGGCTACACCTTC.

This chain joins TRBV2 and TRBJ1-6; D perhaps matches TRBD1 (5 bases). V was pared by 5 bases and J by 0 bases, with 8 bases between. Germline-derived CDR1 and CDR2 are SNHLY and FYNNEI. The CDR3 has 15 residues. The CDR3 loop reads CASSYDSSYNSPLHF. CDR3 bases: TGTGCCAGCAGTTACGACAGCTCCTATAATTCACCCCTCCACTTT.

The chain links TRBV14 to TRBJ1-2; D ambiguous. The V gene's germline CDR1 is SGHDN and CDR2 FVKESK. This CDR3 region has 14 residues. Trimming left V 2 bases short and J 0 bases short, with 7 bases between. The CDR3 sequence: CASSQRRSNYGYTF. The CDR3 DNA reads TGTGCCAGCAGCCAAAGAAGATCTAACTATGGCTACACCTTC.

The chain carries TRBV9 and TRBJ1-6, with unresolved D. The germline gives CDR1 SGDLS, CDR2 YYNGEE. V was shortened by 0 bases and J by 5 bases, with 6 bases between the two germline ends. This CDR3 spans 14 amino acids. The chain's CDR3 is CASSVARDNSPLHF. The CDR3 region has the DNA TGTGCCAGCAGCGTAGCGCGCGATAATTCACCCCTCCACTTT.

The V gene is TRBV2, the J gene TRBJ1-6; TRBD1 aligns across 8 bases. Germline values: CDR1 SNHLY, CDR2 FYNNEI. The CDR3 totals 15 residues. V lost 6 bases and J lost 7; bases outside the gene matches: 8. The CDR3 DNA sequence: TGTGCCAGCAGCACGGACAGGGACCGAAATTCACCCCTCCACTTT. As protein: CASSTDRDRNSPLHF.

The chain recombines TRBV4-2 with TRBJ2-7; 10 bases are shared with TRBD1. The CDR3 runs to 14 residues. Germline trimming cut 3 bases from V and 6 bases from J; bases unmatched to any gene: 5. CDR1 is LGHNA and CDR2 is YNFKEQ in the germline V gene. The CDR3 region is CASSHPDRGGEQYF. In nucleotides, the CDR3 is TGTGCCAGCAGCCACCCGGACAGGGGGGGCGAGCAGTACTTC.